This TCR beta chain stems from a study of blood T cell repertoires in COVID-19 (dated by TCRdb to between 2020 and 2021). About the study as a whole: Samples from collaborators originated in the United States, Italy and Spain and spanned both the acute and convalescent phases of COVID-19. The material from the prospective study consisted of cDNA or gDNA derived from T cells, B-cell-depleted T cells, or PBMCs. The samples were drawn from the first 160 participants of the ongoing ImmuneRACE study and from 1,200 or so subjects provided by 6 global collaborators. The dataset comprised deeply sampled blood TCRbeta repertoires from subjects exposed to, actively infected with, or recovered from COVID-19. Where available, HLA class I and class II types were obtained from metadata supplied by the sample provider rather than from assay-based typing. Nearly every sample came with metadata listing a de-identified subject ID, COVID-19 status, age in years and sex. The repertoires were made available in a free public database intended to serve as a resource for research on the immune response to SARS-CoV-2.

What the study reported, not specific to this receptor: Clinical and demographic metadata were provided uncurated, with the amount varying by source and participant.

The immunoSEQ Assay, a bias-controlled multiplex PCR, was used to amplify TCRbeta CDR3 regions from genomic DNA. As for the original processing: Nucleated cell counts per sample were estimated from amplification of reference gene primers within the assay. To quantify the absolute abundance of each unique TCRbeta CDR3 rearrangement, sequence reads were collapsed and filtered. Productive Simpson clonality was computed per sample as the square root of Simpson's diversity index over productive rearrangements. TCRdb carries this immuneACCESS record with in-frame sequences only. Its versions omit some clonotypes, under half of them owing to an unresolved V gene in the studies checked, with the rest unexplained. V, J and clone size reflect that table, while D and trimming were determined from the DNA. This sample is represented by fewer than 250,000 clones; about 83% of them were singletons. The ten biggest clones cover about 3.8% of the sample.

Including cysteine and phenylalanine, the CDR3 has 14 amino acids. The DNA shown is the 42-base CDR3, in frame from base 1. CDR1 and CDR2, per the germline V gene, are MNHEY and SVGAGI. V is reduced by 6 bases and J by 0 bases, leaving a spacing of 11 bases between them. This clone was seen a single time. The clone's antigen remains unknown. It has no much larger one-base neighbor in the sample; base qualities were not kept. In the prospective study, participants were roughly 18 to 89 years old, resided in 25 or so geographic areas of the United States, and were enrolled through a virtual design. Cohort assignment in the prospective study relied on participant-reported clinical history from a screening survey and a study questionnaire. Exposed participants had been in contact, within 2 weeks of entering the study, with a person who had a PCR-confirmed or clinician-diagnosed case of COVID-19. Each participant in the prospective study had whole blood, serum and a nasopharyngeal or oropharyngeal swab collected by mobile phlebotomists. Prospective study participants could optionally give additional blood draws and questionnaires over an approximately 2-month period. Prospective study blood samples were shipped either frozen or at room temperature before DNA extraction.

Sequences were obtained from PBMCs or T cells enriched from blood (not recorded which). This TCR was recovered from a woman between 35 and 50 years old who had been exposed to COVID-19. The chain links TRBV6-5 with TRBJ1-2, with TRBD1 perhaps the D gene, on 5 matching bases. CDR3 protein: CASSPGGTNYGYTF. The nucleotide sequence is given as TGTGCCAGCAGCCCCGGGGGGACTAACTATGGCTACACCTTC.